This TCR beta chain was retrieved from a study of TIL therapy for anti-PD-1-resistant metastatic lung cancer (dated by TCRdb to the early 2020s). About the full investigation: Tumors were harvested prior to any PD-1/PD-L1 blockade, after which nivolumab was administered to patients, and lymphodepletion, expanded TIL infusion and IL-2 were given to patients who progressed. A median age of approximately 50 years (range about 38-75) and a median tumor PD-L1 proportion score of approximately 6% were recorded among enrolled patients. Most of the cohort had lung adenocarcinoma, including a handful of EGFR-mutant tumors and two ALK-rearranged tumors, and half of the patients were either current or former smokers. A median non-synonymous tumor mutation burden of around 1.5 mutations per megabase was determined across the cohort by whole-exome sequencing. Tumor and peripheral blood T cell receptor beta sequencing was used to track clonotypes across tumor, expanded TIL product and serial blood samples.

Comments on this clone: Which antigen it targets is not known. No base quality information exists; no much larger clone differs at one position. The same CDR3 also results from other DNA sequences found in this sample.

The paper's findings and limits, for the study overall: The cohort was highly selected, including more treatment-naive, never-smoker and oncogene-addicted patients than is typical, which limits generalizability. Infused TIL clonotypes partially replaced the baseline peripheral repertoire then decayed over months, with no apparent association between persistence and response. The study protocol defined all tumor marker inferences as exploratory.

The CDR3 sequence holds 16 residues, the cysteine and phenylalanine included. Just CDR3 DNA is preserved here, 48 bases in frame from base 1. CDR1 and CDR2, per the germline V gene, are KGHSH and LQKENI. After removal of 0 bases from V and 8 bases from J, the junction retains 12 bases not matched to a gene. TCR beta CDR3 regions were amplified from genomic DNA by bias-controlled multiplex PCR with the immunoSEQ v3 hsTCRB kit. An Illumina NextSeq 500 was used to sequence the TCR libraries, reaching roughly 1.9 million read pairs at survey level or about 4.5-6 million at deep level. In the paper's pipeline: V, D and J genes were assigned, non-productive sequences were removed, and clonality was reported by immunoSEQ Analyzer software. Repertoires of infused TIL and blood were compared using productive Simpson clonality and the Morisita overlap index of productive TRB rearrangements. Absolute clonotype counts in blood were estimated by multiplying the lymphocyte count by the CD3+ fraction and by the productive frequency of the clone. This is the immuneACCESS table as TCRdb keeps it, with only in-frame sequences that have V and J called. A part of the clones is gone; compared with another copy, unresolved V genes explain less than half, and the rest is unexplained. V, J and clone size are taken as reported in that table, and D and trimming were inferred from the DNA itself. The sample contains roughly 20,000 clones, about two thirds of them found a single time. Jointly, the top ten make up under 2% of the sample.

Reading the label with the study, this specimen's time point is: pre-treatment sample, taken before nivolumab and TIL therapy. Adults with stage 4 NSCLC were enrolled from late 2017 to January 2020 in a dual-center phase I trial. The samples were obtained from a phase I trial that was single-arm and open-label and tested tumor-infiltrating lymphocyte therapy combined with nivolumab in advanced non-small cell lung cancer. Blood mononuclear cells from EDTA tubes were isolated by Ficoll gradient, snap-frozen as pellets, and DNA was extracted with a Qiagen mini-prep kit. The chain links TRBV18 with TRBJ1-2; the central 7 bases match TRBD1. The input for sequencing was blood, taken at baseline. This clonotype was obtained from a person between 25 and 80 years old with non-small cell lung cancer. The base sequence is TGTGCCAGCTCACCACCGGGACAGCCGGGGGGCCGAGGCTACACCTTC. Translated, this gives CASSPPGQPGGRGYTF.